This T cell receptor beta chain is drawn from a study of shared clonotypes between healthy human individuals. In regard to this clone: Its target is unknown.

Profiling relied on immunoSEQ multiplex PCR, and the TCRdb table lists in-frame clones only, not all of them. The table includes under 750,000 clones, approximately 72% detected once. General study findings and limits: Generation probabilities of non-shared clonotypes were lower (relative to those shared by all four donors). Across a handful of donors, naive CD4 shared about 5%, naive CD8 more than 3%, memory CD4 about 2.4%, memory CD8 about 0.38%.

Sequenced material: memory CD4+ T cells sorted from blood. Subset: CD45RA-negative fraction. The clonotype was recovered from a woman aged 25 to 45 in good health.

The CDR3 sequence is CASSFVRGPYEQYF. CDR3 DNA: TGTGCCAGCAGCTTCGTGCGGGGGCCCTACGAGCAGTACTTC. The rearrangement links TRBV7-8 to TRBJ2-7; D is perhaps TRBD2 (7 bases). The CDR3 has 14 amino acids. Germline V gene data show CDR1 as SGHVS and CDR2 as FQNEAQ. Trimming took off 3 bases at V and 2 bases at J, with 11 bases between the two ends.